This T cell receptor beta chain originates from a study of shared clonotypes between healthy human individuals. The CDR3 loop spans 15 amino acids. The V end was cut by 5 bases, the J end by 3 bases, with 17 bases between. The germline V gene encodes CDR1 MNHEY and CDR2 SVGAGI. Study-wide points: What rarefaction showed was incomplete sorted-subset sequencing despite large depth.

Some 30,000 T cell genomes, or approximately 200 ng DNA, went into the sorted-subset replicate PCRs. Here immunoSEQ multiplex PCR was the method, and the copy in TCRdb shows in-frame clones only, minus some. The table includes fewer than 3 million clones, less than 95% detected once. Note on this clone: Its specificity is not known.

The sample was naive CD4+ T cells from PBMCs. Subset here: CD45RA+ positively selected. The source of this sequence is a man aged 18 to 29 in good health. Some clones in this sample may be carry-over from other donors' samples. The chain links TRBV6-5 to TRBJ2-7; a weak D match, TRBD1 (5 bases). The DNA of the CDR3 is TGTGCCAGCAGTCCCTATGACAGTAGAGGCTACGAGCAGTACTTC. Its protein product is CASSPYDSRGYEQYF.